This T cell receptor (beta chain) was identified in a study of PD-1 blockade in classical Hodgkin lymphoma. Trimming took 7 bases from V and 8 from J; bases not matched to a gene: 9. CDR1 is SGHTA and CDR2 is FQGNSA in the germline V gene. The CDR3 extends over 13 amino acids. With regard to this clone: Antigen unknown.

TCRdb's copy holds only in-frame clones and misses some; the assay was immunoSEQ multiplex PCR. The sample contains about 8,500 clones, roughly four fifths of which appear only once. All patients experienced relapse after autologous stem cell transplantation, and brentuximab vedotin exposure was variable. From thawed PBMCs, CD4+ T cells were purified using magnetic negative selection. Study results and caveats: It was among complete responders that baseline diversity resembled that of newly diagnosed patients. Factors driving the repertoire differences, possibly disease activity or prior therapy, remain undefined.

The rearrangement links TRBV7-2 to TRBJ1-2, with TRBD1 matching over 8 bases. The material was CD4+ T cells from blood, obtained at baseline. This clonotype was sampled from a human donor with classical Hodgkin lymphoma. The DNA of the CDR3 is TGTGCCAGCACCCGGCCTGGACAGGGCGGCTACACCTTC. Its translation is CASTRPGQGGYTF.